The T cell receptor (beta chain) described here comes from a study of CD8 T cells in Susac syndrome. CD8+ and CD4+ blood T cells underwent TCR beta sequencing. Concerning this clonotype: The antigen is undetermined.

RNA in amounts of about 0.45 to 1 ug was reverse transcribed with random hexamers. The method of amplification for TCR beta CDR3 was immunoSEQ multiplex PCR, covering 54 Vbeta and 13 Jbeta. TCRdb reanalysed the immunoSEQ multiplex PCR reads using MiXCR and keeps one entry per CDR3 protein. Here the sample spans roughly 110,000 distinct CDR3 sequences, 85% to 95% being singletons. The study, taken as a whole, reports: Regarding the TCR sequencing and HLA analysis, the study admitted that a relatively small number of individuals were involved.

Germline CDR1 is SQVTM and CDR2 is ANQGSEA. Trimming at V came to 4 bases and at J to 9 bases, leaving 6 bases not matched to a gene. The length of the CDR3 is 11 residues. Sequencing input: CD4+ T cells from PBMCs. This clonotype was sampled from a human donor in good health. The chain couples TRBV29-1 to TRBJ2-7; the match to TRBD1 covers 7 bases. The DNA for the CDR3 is TGCAGCGTTGGCGACAGGGAAGTGCAGTACTTC. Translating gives CSVGDREVQYF.